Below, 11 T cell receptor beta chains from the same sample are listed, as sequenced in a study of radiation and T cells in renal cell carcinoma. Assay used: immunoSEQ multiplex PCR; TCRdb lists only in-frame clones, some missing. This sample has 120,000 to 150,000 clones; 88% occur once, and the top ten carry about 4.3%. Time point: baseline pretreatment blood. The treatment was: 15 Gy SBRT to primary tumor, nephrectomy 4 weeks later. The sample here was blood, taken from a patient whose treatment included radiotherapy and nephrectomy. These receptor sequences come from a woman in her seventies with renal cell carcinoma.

The CDR3 protein is CASSLPRDREDYGYTF. DNA for the CDR3: TGTGCCAGCAGCTTACCCCGGGACAGGGAAGACTATGGCTACACCTTC. This rearrangement joins TRBV7-2 to TRBJ1-2, with 9 nucleotides matching TRBD1. After removal of 2 bases from V and 3 bases from J, the junction contained 7 bases not matched to a gene. Germline assignment: CDR1 SGHTA and CDR2 FQGNSA. CDR3 length: 16 amino acids.

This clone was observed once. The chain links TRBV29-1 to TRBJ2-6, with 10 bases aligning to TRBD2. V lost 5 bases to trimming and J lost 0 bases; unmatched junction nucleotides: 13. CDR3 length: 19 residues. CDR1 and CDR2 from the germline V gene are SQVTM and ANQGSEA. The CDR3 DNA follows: TGCAGCGTTTCCTCCGCGGGAGCGGGGGGGAGCTCTGGGGCCAACGTCCTGACTTTC. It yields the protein CSVSSAGAGGSSGANVLTF.

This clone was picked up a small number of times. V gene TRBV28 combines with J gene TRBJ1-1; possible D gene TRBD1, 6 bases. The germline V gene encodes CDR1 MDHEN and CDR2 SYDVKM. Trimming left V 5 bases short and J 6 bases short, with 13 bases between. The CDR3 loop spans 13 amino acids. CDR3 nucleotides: TGTGCCAGCAGTCCAGGGGATTCGGCTGAAGCTTTCTTT. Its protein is CASSPGDSAEAFF.

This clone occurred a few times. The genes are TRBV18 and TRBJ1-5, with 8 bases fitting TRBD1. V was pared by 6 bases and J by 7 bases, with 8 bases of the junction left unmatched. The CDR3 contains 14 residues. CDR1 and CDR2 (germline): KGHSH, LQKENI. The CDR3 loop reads CASSLGQGKQPQHF. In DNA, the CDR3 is TGTGCCAGCTCCCTTGGACAGGGAAAACAGCCCCAGCATTTT.

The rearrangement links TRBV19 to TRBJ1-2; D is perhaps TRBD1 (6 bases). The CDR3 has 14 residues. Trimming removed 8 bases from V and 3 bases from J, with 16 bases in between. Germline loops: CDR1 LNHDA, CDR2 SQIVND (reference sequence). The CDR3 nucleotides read TGTGCCAGTGCGAAACAAGGACAGCACTATGGCTACACCTTC. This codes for CASAKQGQHYGYTF.

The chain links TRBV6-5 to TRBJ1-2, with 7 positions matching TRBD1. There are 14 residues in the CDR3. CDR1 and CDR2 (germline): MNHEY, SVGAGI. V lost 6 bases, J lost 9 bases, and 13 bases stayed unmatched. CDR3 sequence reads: CASSYGQAGGSYTF. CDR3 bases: TGTGCCAGCAGCTATGGACAGGCCGGGGGAAGCTACACCTTC.

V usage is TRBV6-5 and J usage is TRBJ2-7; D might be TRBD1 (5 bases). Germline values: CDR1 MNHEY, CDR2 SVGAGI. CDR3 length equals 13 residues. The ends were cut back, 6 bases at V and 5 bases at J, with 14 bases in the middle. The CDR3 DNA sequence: TGTGCCAGCAGAACACCAGGGTCCCACGAGCAGTACTTC. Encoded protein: CASRTPGSHEQYF.

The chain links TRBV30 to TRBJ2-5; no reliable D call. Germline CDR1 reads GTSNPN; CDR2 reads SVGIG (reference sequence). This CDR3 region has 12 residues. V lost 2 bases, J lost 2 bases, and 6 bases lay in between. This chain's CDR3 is CAWSPTQETQYF. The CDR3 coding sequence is TGTGCCTGGAGTCCAACGCAAGAGACCCAGTACTTC.

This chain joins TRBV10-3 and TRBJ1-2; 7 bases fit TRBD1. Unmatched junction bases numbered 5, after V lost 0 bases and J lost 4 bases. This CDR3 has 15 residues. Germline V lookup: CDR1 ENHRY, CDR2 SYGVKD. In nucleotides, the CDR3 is TGTGCCATCAGTGAGTCGGGACAGAAGGCCTATGGCTACACCTTC. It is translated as CAISESGQKAYGYTF.

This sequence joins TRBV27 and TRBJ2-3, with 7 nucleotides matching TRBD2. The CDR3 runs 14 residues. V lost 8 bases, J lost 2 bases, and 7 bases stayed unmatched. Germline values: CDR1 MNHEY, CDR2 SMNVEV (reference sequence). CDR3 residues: CASRRGTTTDTQYF. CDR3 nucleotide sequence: TGTGCCAGCCGTCGGGGGACTACCACAGATACGCAGTATTTT.

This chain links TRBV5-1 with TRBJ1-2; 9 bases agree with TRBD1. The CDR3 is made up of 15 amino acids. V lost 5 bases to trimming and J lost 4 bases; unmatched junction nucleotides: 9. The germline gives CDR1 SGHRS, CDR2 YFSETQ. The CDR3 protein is CASRGKQQGAYGYTF. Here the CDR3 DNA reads TGCGCCAGCAGAGGGAAACAACAGGGGGCCTATGGCTACACCTTC.